Following are 2 T cell receptor beta chains from one sample sequenced in a study of blood T cell repertoires in COVID-19. Profiled with immunoSEQ multiplex PCR; TCRdb holds only in-frame clones, not every one. The sample records approximately 90,000 clones, roughly 74% being singletons. Source material: peripheral blood. Receptors originate from a man between 65 and 80 years old with COVID-19, enrolled during active disease.

The rearrangement uses TRBV5-5 and TRBJ1-4; TRBD1 might be the D (6 bases). CDR3 length: 16 amino acids. Germline V gives CDR1 SGHKS, CDR2 YYEKEE (reference sequence). V was shortened by 4 bases and J by 7 bases, with 20 bases between the two germline ends. In nucleotides, the CDR3 is TGTGCCAGCAGCCCAATGCGGACAGAGGGAACTGAAAAACTGTTTTTT. Translated, it gives CASSPMRTEGTEKLFF.

V usage is TRBV5-1 and J usage is TRBJ2-3, with TRBD1 identical over 8 bases. V trimming: 4 bases; J trimming: 2 bases; junction bases outside the gene matches: 6. Per germline, CDR1 SGHRS and CDR2 YFSETQ. The length of the CDR3 is 15 residues. The CDR3 DNA follows: TGCGCCAGCAGCGGGGGACAGGTCTTCACAGATACGCAGTATTTT. It codes for CASSGGQVFTDTQYF.